Detailed here is one T cell receptor beta chain. The germline gives CDR1 MDHEN, CDR2 SYDVKM. Deletions cut 3 bases from V and 5 bases from J, with 13 bases between. CDR3 length: 14 amino acids. The data were obtained in a study of CD8+ T cells in alopecia areata. Sequencing relied on a cDNA template that was reverse transcribed from extracted RNA. The method was immunoSEQ multiplex PCR; TCRdb's version includes in-frame clones alone and lacks a portion of them. The sample records more than 200,000 clones, less than 50% being singletons. Treatment meaning: oral pan-JAK inhibitor, 5-10 mg twice daily. The J gene is TRBJ2-5, the V gene TRBV28; D gene ambiguous. This receptor was identified in a human donor with alopecia areata. The sequencing here drew on CD4+ T cells sorted from blood, taken at roughly week 36, from a patient treated with tofacitinib. CDR3 sequence (DNA): TGTGCCAGCAGTTTTGCCTCGGCGTCGGAGACCCAGTACTTC. Protein: CASSFASASETQYF.